This T cell receptor beta chain came from a study of shared clonotypes between healthy human individuals. The wider study: Three plates were used per donor for CD4 naive, three for CD4 memory, two for CD8 naive and one for CD8 memory. Findings and caveats of the study: Compared with clonotypes that all four donors shared, non-shared clonotypes had lower generation probabilities.

Comment on this clone: Its antigen is not identified.

V trimming: 0 bases; J trimming: 4 bases; junction bases outside the gene matches: 10. Germline CDR1 and CDR2: SGHRS and YFSETQ. This CDR3 comprises 18 residues. Assay used: immunoSEQ multiplex PCR; TCRdb lists only in-frame clones, some missing. This table holds more than 2,000,000 clones, approximately 93% found once. This TCR derives from a young man in good health. Some clones in this sample may be carry-over from other donors' samples. The V gene is TRBV5-1, the J gene TRBJ2-1, with TRBD2 matching over 10 bases. The sample comprised naive CD4+ T cells from PBMCs. Subset noted: CD45RA+ positively selected. Here the CDR3 reads CASSLGRLAGASYNEQFF. As DNA, the CDR3 is TGCGCCAGCAGCTTGGGTCGGCTAGCGGGAGCTTCTTACAATGAGCAGTTCTTC.